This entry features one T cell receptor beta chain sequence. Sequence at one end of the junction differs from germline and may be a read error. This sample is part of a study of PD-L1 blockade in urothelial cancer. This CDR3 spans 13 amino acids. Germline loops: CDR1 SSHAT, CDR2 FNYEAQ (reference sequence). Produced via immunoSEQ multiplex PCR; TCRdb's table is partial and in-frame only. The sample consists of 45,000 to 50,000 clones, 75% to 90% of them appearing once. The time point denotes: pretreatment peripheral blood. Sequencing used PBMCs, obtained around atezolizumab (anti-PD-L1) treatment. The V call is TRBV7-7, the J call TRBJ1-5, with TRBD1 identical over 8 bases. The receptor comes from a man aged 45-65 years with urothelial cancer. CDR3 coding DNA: TGTGCTAGCAGCAGGGGGCCCAATCAGCCCCAGCATTTT. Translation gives CASSRGPNQPQHF.